The text below deals with one T cell receptor beta chain. TCRdb reworked the 5' RACE reads into one entry per CDR3 protein, no DNA. Its table lists around 190,000 distinct CDR3 sequences. Germline V gene sequence: CDR1 SGHTA, CDR2 FQGNSA. The CDR3 contains 14 residues. This specimen belongs to a study of monozygotic twins with inflammatory bowel disease. The chain joins TRBV7-2 to TRBJ2-1; TCRdb's D call of TRBD2 is untestable without DNA. The receptor comes from a human donor with ulcerative colitis or Crohn's disease, or a healthy co-twin of an affected twin (not recorded which). Sample: blood. CDR3 protein: CASSWGLAGDEQFF. The full variable domain, with the rest looked up from reference TRBV7-2 and TRBJ2-1, is GAGVSQSPSNKVTEKGKDVELRCDPISGHTALYWYRQSLGQGLEFLIYFQGNSAPDKSGLPSDRFSAERTGGSVSTLTIQRTQQEDSAVYLCASSWGLAGDEQFFGPGTRLTVL.